This T cell receptor beta chain comes out of a study of radiation and T cells in renal cell carcinoma. Time point in this sample: blood 4 weeks post-SBRT, at nephrectomy. Sample treatment: 15 Gy SBRT to primary tumor, nephrectomy 4 weeks later. TCRdb keeps only in-frame clones here, not all; method: immunoSEQ multiplex PCR. The sample holds around 74,000 clones, approximately 82% seen once. Germline V gives CDR1 SGHNT, CDR2 YYREEE (reference sequence). Between the trimmed V and J ends, which lost 0 bases and 5 bases, there was a span of 9 bases. The CDR3 is 13 residues long. The chain joins TRBV5-4 to TRBJ2-7; D is unresolved. This sequence was found in a woman aged 55-75 years with renal cell carcinoma. This specimen was blood, taken from a patient whose treatment included radiotherapy and nephrectomy. The CDR3 DNA sequence: TGTGCCAGCAGCTTGGGACCAGCCAACGAGCAGTACTTC. It codes for CASSLGPANEQYF.